These T cell receptor beta chains were read from a single sample in a study of Ad26.COV2.S vaccination and SARS-CoV-2 variants. Method: immunoSEQ multiplex PCR; TCRdb's copy keeps in-frame clones and lacks some. The repertoire holds 200,000 to 300,000 clones, roughly 90% seen once, with around 10% in the top ten. The sequencing used peripheral blood, collected in a trial of Ad26.COV2.S vaccine versus placebo. Receptors were obtained from a person aged 18 to 59 who received the Ad26.COV2.S COVID-19 vaccine or a placebo. The CDR3 runs from the conserved cysteine through the conserved F or W. The listing skips clone size in some rows; elsewhere it reads once, few, many or a size class.

>once|TRBV28|TRBJ1-5
CASSFQMAENQPQHF
>NA|TRBV27|TRBJ2-7
CASSLLGTAEQYF
>NA|TRBV18|TRBJ2-2
CASSLSGQRAGELFF
>NA|TRBV18|TRBJ1-1
CASSVQGWVNTEAFF
>NA|TRBV9|TRBJ1-1
CASSVGGRTEAFF
>NA|TRBV10-3|TRBJ2-5
CAIRKDRNQETQYF
>NA|TRBV2|TRBJ1-4
CASSGQGPLEKLFF
>NA|TRBV27|TRBJ1-2
CASSPPLGGYTF
>NA|TRBV7-6|TRBJ1-2
CASSLHRDRGYGYTF
>NA|TRBV29-1|TRBJ2-7
CSATTGSYEQYF
>NA|TRBV3-1/TRBV3-2|TRBJ2-2
CASSRQGVGGELFF
>NA|TRBV27|TRBJ2-3
CASSSLLGGTGGRTDTQYF
>NA|TRBV3-1/TRBV3-2|TRBJ1-2
CASSRQGAGGYTF
>NA|TRBV4-1|TRBJ1-2
CASSQDEELGYGYTF
>once|TRBV6-2/TRBV6-3|TRBJ2-5
CASSSPGLAGERAETQYF